This is a list of T cell receptor beta chains from one sample in a study of CD8 T cells in ankylosing spondylitis. MiXCR, run by TCRdb on the 5' RACE reads, gives a single entry per CDR3 protein. The top ten clones hold roughly 16% of a sample with roughly 150,000 distinct CDR3 sequences, approximately 10% of them seen once. Sequencing used blood, either unsorted or a sorted T cell fraction (not recorded which). Receptors originate from a female donor with ankylosing spondylitis or in good health (not recorded which). The CDR3 runs from the conserved cysteine through the conserved F or W. Each record gives: D gene, V gene, clone size, J gene, CDR3 DNA, CDR3 protein. D genes are given only for firm matches. Clone size is given for some rows only: seen once, a few or many times, or a class if the clone is expanded.

>TRBD1|TRBV30|few|TRBJ2-1
TGTGCCTGGTGGGGACAGACGCTCTACAATGAGCAGTTCTTC
CAWWGQTLYNEQFF
>TRBD1|TRBV15|NA|TRBJ2-2
TGTGCCACCAGGGACAGGGGCCTGAACACCGGGGAGCTGTTTTTT
CATRDRGLNTGELFF
>TRBD2|TRBV12-3/TRBV12-4|many|TRBJ2-3
TGTGCCAGCAGTTTAACGGCTAGCGGGGAAGATACGCAGTATTTT
CASSLTASGEDTQYF
>NA|TRBV20-1|few|TRBJ2-7
TGCAGTGCTAGAGATACTAGTCACTACGAGCAGTACTTC
CSARDTSHYEQYF
>NA|TRBV7-7|NA|TRBJ1-2
TGTGCTAGCAGCTTAGCTCCGGGCCGTCCTTTAAACTGGGCCTTC
CASSLAPGRPLNWAF
>NA|TRBV4-3|NA|TRBJ2-3
TGCGCCAGCAGCCAAGACAGGGAGGGCACAGATACGCAGTATTTT
CASSQDREGTDTQYF
>TRBD2|TRBV4-3|NA|TRBJ2-1
TGCGCCAGCAGCCAGTATCCTGGGACTAGCGGTGACTATGAGCAGTTCTTC
CASSQYPGTSGDYEQFF
>NA|TRBV4-3|few|TRBJ1-5
TGCGCCAGCAGCCAAGAGGCGGGGGAAAATCAGCCCCAGCATTTT
CASSQEAGENQPQHF
>NA|TRBV27|NA|TRBJ2-7
TGTGCCAGCAGTTTAAGTACAGGAGCGTACGAGCAGTACTTC
CASSLSTGAYEQYF
>NA|TRBV7-3|many|TRBJ2-1
TGTGCCAGCAGCTTAGTGCTATTCAATGAGCAGTTCTTC
CASSLVLFNEQFF
>NA|TRBV18|few|TRBJ2-7
TGTGCCAGCTCCCAAGGCGGGGAGTACGAGCAGTACTTC
CASSQGGEYEQYF
>NA|TRBV25-1|NA|TRBJ2-4
TGTGCCAGCAGTGATGAGGGAGGAAACATTCAGTACTTC
CASSDEGGNIQYF
>NA|TRBV11-2|NA|TRBJ2-1
TGTGCCAGCAGCACTTACGAGGACAGTGAGCAGTTCTTC
CASSTYEDSEQFF
>NA|TRBV7-2|many|TRBJ2-1
TGTGCCAGCAGCTTGGGGTTCCGTGAGCAGTTCTTC
CASSLGFREQFF
>TRBD2|TRBV28|NA|TRBJ2-1
TGTGCCAGCAGTTTATCTGGCCAGGGCGGGAGACTCAACAATGAGCAGTTCTTC
CASSLSGQGGRLNNEQFF
>TRBD1|TRBV29-1|few|TRBJ1-2
TGCAGCGTGTCTACAGGGGGGACCTATGGCTACACCTTC
CSVSTGGTYGYTF
>NA|TRBV21-1|NA|TRBJ2-1
TGTGCCAGCAGCAAAGGCCAGGGGGTACCCGATGAGCAGTTCTTC
CASSKGQGVPDEQFF
>NA|TRBV25-1|many|TRBJ1-4
TGTGCCTCCGAAGGGGCGGCAGGGAGACTGTTTTTT
CASEGAAGRLFF
>TRBD2|TRBV4-3|few|TRBJ2-7
TGCGCCAGCAGCCCCGGTAGCGGGAGAACCTACGAGCAGTACTTC
CASSPGSGRTYEQYF
>NA|TRBV6-1|many|TRBJ2-5
TGTGCCAGCAGTGACCGGGACAACCAAGAGACCCAGTACTTC
CASSDRDNQETQYF
>NA|TRBV6-5|NA|TRBJ2-2
TGTGCCAGCAGTTACTTTGGGAGTTCCACCGGGGAGCTGTTTTTT
CASSYFGSSTGELFF
>NA|TRBV5-8|few|TRBJ1-2
TGTGCCAGCAGCCCCACCCTCGGGGGCTACACCTTC
CASSPTLGGYTF
>TRBD2|TRBV7-9|NA|TRBJ2-7
TGTGCCAGCAGCTCCACCCTACCCAGCGGGGTTTACGAGCAGTACTTC
CASSSTLPSGVYEQYF
>NA|TRBV19|NA|TRBJ2-4
TGTGCCAGTAGTTCCAGCGGCGATTACAAAAACATTCAGTACTTC
CASSSSGDYKNIQYF
>NA|TRBV30|few|TRBJ2-7
TGTGCCTGGACCTTGACAGGGGAGGGCGAGCAGTACTTC
CAWTLTGEGEQYF
>NA|TRBV5-5|many|TRBJ1-1
TGTGCCAGCAGCTTGAGGGTGAACACTGAAGCTTTCTTT
CASSLRVNTEAFF
>TRBD1|TRBV28|NA|TRBJ1-5
TGTGCCAGCATAACAGACAGGGCTACTTATCAGCCCCAGCATTTT
CASITDRATYQPQHF
>NA|TRBV5-6|few|TRBJ1-1
TGTGCCAGCAGCTTGGACGGAATGAACACTGAAGCTTTCTTT
CASSLDGMNTEAFF
>NA|TRBV5-8|few|TRBJ1-2
TGTGCCAGCAGCCCTGAGGGTCAGGGCCTCTATGGCTACACCTTC
CASSPEGQGLYGYTF
>NA|TRBV6-2/TRBV6-3|few|TRBJ2-1
TGTGCCAGCCGTTCGGACGGGAAGTTAGTGGATGAGCAGTTCTTC
CASRSDGKLVDEQFF